This is a list of T cell receptor beta chains from one sample in a study of blood T cell repertoires in COVID-19. Here immunoSEQ multiplex PCR was the method, and the copy in TCRdb shows in-frame clones only, minus some. The table has 250,000 or so clones, about nine tenths seen once; the top ten hold approximately 1.2%. Sequencing was performed on PBMCs or T cells enriched from blood (not recorded which). These receptors all stem from a human donor in a cohort exposed to, infected with or recovered from COVID-19 (not recorded which). The donor label of this sample is uncertain. Each CDR3 is given with its conserved first and last residue. Each record gives: CDR3 length, V gene, clone size, J gene, D gene, CDR3 DNA, CDR3 protein. A D gene is named only where the DNA matches it firmly. Clone size is shown for a subset of rows, as once, few, many or a class of expanded clone.

14	TRBV6-5	NA	TRBJ1-2	NA	TGTGCCAGCTTTTCTAGCGGACTGCTCGATGGCTACACCTTC	CASFSSGLLDGYTF
16	TRBV5-8	NA	TRBJ1-4	NA	TGTGCCAGCAGAATCCCAGGGCACGTCCCAAATGAAAAACTGTTTTTT	CASRIPGHVPNEKLFF
17	TRBV4-2	NA	TRBJ2-3	TRBD2	TGTGCCAGCAGCCCCGAAGCCGCGGGGGGGCCAACAGATACGCAGTATTTT	CASSPEAAGGPTDTQYF
16	TRBV18	NA	TRBJ2-7	TRBD2	TGTGCCAGCTCACCTGGGAGCGGGGGGGACTCCTACGAGCAGTACTTC	CASSPGSGGDSYEQYF
14	TRBV11-3	NA	TRBJ1-5	NA	TGTGCCAGCAGCCTCAACAGGGAATGGCAGCCCCAGCATTTT	CASSLNREWQPQHF
18	TRBV11-2	once	TRBJ1-4	TRBD1	TGTGCCAGCAGCCCCCATGGACAGGGACGCTCCAGACCGGAAAAACTGTTTTTT	CASSPHGQGRSRPEKLFF
15	TRBV11-2	NA	TRBJ1-1	NA	TGTGCCAGCAGCTTATCTCAGGGGAGTAACACTGAAGCTTTCTTT	CASSLSQGSNTEAFF
13	TRBV25-1	NA	TRBJ2-7	TRBD1	TGTGCCAGCAGGGGACAGCTAGCCTACGAGCAGTACTTC	CASRGQLAYEQYF
13	TRBV30	NA	TRBJ1-2	TRBD1	TGTGCCGAACAGGGGGCCCAGGGCTATGGCTACACCTTC	CAEQGAQGYGYTF
16	TRBV20-1	NA	TRBJ1-4	TRBD1	TGCAGTGCTAGTCATCGTCGGGACAGGGCCAATGAAAAACTGTTTTTT	CSASHRRDRANEKLFF
16	TRBV4-1	NA	TRBJ2-1	NA	TGCGCCAGCAGCCAAGATCCTAGCGTCCTTTACAATGAGCAGTTCTTC	CASSQDPSVLYNEQFF
14	TRBV19	NA	TRBJ1-6	TRBD1	TGTGCCAGTAGTATAGACAGGGGGAATTCACCCCTCCACTTT	CASSIDRGNSPLHF
13	TRBV18	once	TRBJ1-2	TRBD1	TGTGCCAGCTCACCAGGGACAGGCTATGGCTACACCTTC	CASSPGTGYGYTF
18	TRBV11-2	NA	TRBJ2-5	NA	TGTGCCAGCAGCTTAGAGCCCTCCCGGTCGGACACCAAAGAGACCCAGTACTTC	CASSLEPSRSDTKETQYF
17	TRBV9	NA	TRBJ1-4	NA	TGTGCCAGCAGCGTAGGACAGGAAGGGGCAACTAATGAAAAACTGTTTTTT	CASSVGQEGATNEKLFF
15	TRBV9	once	TRBJ1-5	NA	TGTGCCAGCAGCCTAGACCCGAGGGCGGACCAGCCCCAGCATTTT	CASSLDPRADQPQHF
16	TRBV23-1	NA	TRBJ1-5	NA	TGCGCCAGCAGTCAACCGATCGGGGGGGCCTATCAGCCCCAGCATTTT	CASSQPIGGAYQPQHF
16	TRBV19	NA	TRBJ1-2	NA	TGTGCCAGTCAGTCTCGGGAGGGGAGAGGGAACTATGGCTACACCTTC	CASQSREGRGNYGYTF
12	TRBV19	NA	TRBJ1-1	TRBD1	TGTGCCAGTAGTATGGGACAGGGGAAAGCTTTCTTT	CASSMGQGKAFF
19	TRBV5-1	NA	TRBJ2-1	TRBD1	TGCGCCAGCAGCTTCACGGGACAGGGAACTACAAGGAATAGAAATGAGCAGTTCTTC	CASSFTGQGTTRNRNEQFF
13	TRBV7-2	NA	TRBJ2-7	TRBD1	TGTGCCAGCACCCCAGGGGGCGGGTACGAGCAGTACTTC	CASTPGGGYEQYF
16	TRBV4-1	once	TRBJ2-7	NA	TGCGCCAGCAGCCAAGATCGGACAGCCGATATCTACGAGCAGTACTTC	CASSQDRTADIYEQYF
14	TRBV1	NA	TRBJ2-7	NA	TGCACCAGCAGCCAATCTAGCGAAGTCCACGAGCAGTACTTC	CTSSQSSEVHEQYF